Shown below are 5 T cell receptor beta chains from a single sample sequenced in a study of T cell responses to AZD1222 COVID-19 vaccine. The assay was immunoSEQ multiplex PCR, and TCRdb's table has in-frame clones only and misses some. Among around 140,000 clones listed, around nine tenths were seen once. The sample here was peripheral blood, taken on day 0 of AZD1222 vaccination. The receptors here all came from an adult in good health.

By frequency in the sample, this clone is medium-sized (0.01 to 0.1%). This chain joins TRBV5-4 and TRBJ2-3; 8 bases agree with TRBD1. V lost 0 bases and J lost 1; bases outside the gene matches: 7. This CDR3 has 17 residues. In germline, CDR1 is SGHNT, CDR2 YYREEE (reference sequence). The CDR3 sequence is CASSLVHSDRGTDTQYF. DNA for the CDR3: TGTGCCAGCAGCTTGGTCCATTCGGACAGGGGCACAGATACGCAGTATTTT.

This rearrangement joins TRBV5-5 to TRBJ2-1; 12 bases match TRBD2. The ends lost 4 bases at V and 4 bases at J; junction bases unmatched: 12. Germline values: CDR1 SGHKS, CDR2 YYEKEE (reference sequence). This CDR3 has 18 residues. The CDR3 protein is CASSKTSGSSLLYNEQFF. The CDR3 DNA reads as TGTGCCAGCAGCAAGACTAGCGGGAGCTCGTTATTATACAATGAGCAGTTCTTC. The variable domain in full, with the rest retrieved from reference TRBV5-5 and TRBJ2-1, is DAGVTQSPTHLIKTRGQQVTLRCSPISGHKSVSWYQQVLGQGPQFIFQYYEKEERGRGNFPDRFSARQFPNYSSELNVNALLLGDSALYLCASSKTSGSSLLYNEQFFGPGTRLTVL.

This sequence joins TRBV10-3 and TRBJ1-1; D is unresolved. The CDR3 spans 13 residues. V dropped 6 bases and J dropped 1 base, with 9 bases sitting between them. Germline-derived CDR1 and CDR2 are ENHRY and SYGVKD. CDR3 sequence (DNA): TGTGCCATCAGAAGGGATCCGAACACTGAAGCTTTCTTT. Amino acid sequence: CAIRRDPNTEAFF.

The chain couples TRBV6-1 to TRBJ2-7; the match to TRBD2 covers 10 bases. The CDR3 has 15 residues. After removal of 3 bases from V and 5 bases from J, the junction contained 7 bases not matched to a gene. Germline V gene data show CDR1 as MNHNS and CDR2 as SASEGT. CDR3 in DNA: TGTGCCAGCAGTGAGGCTAGCGGGAGTCTCGACGAGCAGTACTTC. Protein: CASSEASGSLDEQYF.

The chain has TRBV30 and TRBJ2-7; 10 nucleotides align to TRBD1. This CDR3 is built from 14 residues. V shed 3 bases and J 3 bases; nucleotides not matched to a gene: 5. Looked up from germline, CDR1 is GTSNPN and CDR2 is SVGIG (reference sequence). CDR3 sequence (DNA): TGTGCCTGGAGCCCCGGGACAGGGGACTACGAGCAGTACTTC. Encoded protein: CAWSPGTGDYEQYF.